These 22 T cell receptor beta chains were sequenced from one sample in a study of vaccination and CD4 T cells after COVID-19. Treatment indicated: roughly 11-day PBMC culture with coronavirus spike peptide pools or control peptides (ViraFEST assay). Antigen specificity for these receptors is unknown. Sequencing of cultured CD4+ T cell DNA used the Oncomine TCR Beta short-read assay. TCRdb reanalysed the PCR reads using MiXCR and keeps one entry per CDR3 protein. The sample carries about 4,400 distinct CDR3 sequences, 35% to 40% recorded once. Source: CD4+ T cells from blood, cultured in vitro, taken after SARS-CoV-2 vaccination. These receptor sequences come from a human donor who had recovered from COVID-19.

The chain recombines TRBV6-2 or TRBV6-3 with TRBJ2-7, with a weak D call TRBD1 (7 bases). Trimming stripped 2 bases from V and 2 bases from J, with 13 bases between. The CDR3 extends over 15 amino acids. Germline values: CDR1 MNHEY, CDR2 SVGEGT. The CDR3 bases are TGTGCCAGCAGTTACGAGGCAGGGGGGACCTACGAGCAGTACTTC. It encodes CASSYEAGGTYEQYF.

This clonotype was detected only a few times. The J gene is TRBJ2-7, the V gene TRBV27; 8 positions agree with TRBD2. Per the germline V gene, CDR1 is MNHEY and CDR2 is SMNVEV (reference sequence). The CDR3 totals 14 residues. The V segment lost 6 bases and the J segment 5 bases; nucleotides outside the gene matches: 9. The CDR3, as DNA: TGTGCCAGCAGAAATAGCGGGGAGGTCGACGAGCAGTACTTC. This codes for CASRNSGEVDEQYF.

The genes are TRBV29-1 and TRBJ2-7; tentatively, D is TRBD1 (6 bases). This CDR3 has 12 residues. V was clipped by 4 bases and J by 1 base, with 8 bases between them. Per germline, CDR1 SQVTM and CDR2 ANQGSEA. CDR3 amino acids: CSVVQGSYEQYF. CDR3 coding DNA: TGCAGCGTTGTTCAGGGGTCCTACGAGCAGTACTTC.

The rearrangement links TRBV11-1 to TRBJ2-5, with unresolved D. The CDR3 runs 13 residues. The germline V and J ends were trimmed by 1 base and 1 base, with 4 bases remaining between them. The germline CDR1 and CDR2 sequences are SGHAT and FQDESV (reference sequence). The CDR3 is CASSLGIQETQYF. The DNA of the CDR3 is TGTGCCAGCAGCTTAGGGATCCAAGAGACCCAGTACTTC. The full variable domain, with the rest looked up from reference TRBV11-1 and TRBJ2-5, is EAEVAQSPRYKITEKSQAVAFWCDPISGHATLYWYRQILGQGPELLVQFQDESVVDDSQLPKDRFSAERLKGVDSTLKIQPAELGDSAMYLCASSLGIQETQYFGPGTRLLVL.

This clonotype was seen just once. The chain combines TRBV5-4 with TRBJ1-2; TRBD1 matches at 10 bases. Germline loops: CDR1 SGHNT, CDR2 YYREEE (reference sequence). This CDR3 is 17 amino acids long. V shed 4 bases and J 4 bases; nucleotides not matched to a gene: 13. Written as DNA, the CDR3 is TGTGCCAGCAGCCAGGGACAGGGGCGAAGTTTCACCTATGGCTACACCTTC. Its translation: CASSQGQGRSFTYGYTF.

A single count supports this clonotype. The chain recombines TRBV10-1 with TRBJ2-4; maybe TRBD1 (6 bases). This CDR3 is 13 amino acids long. CDR1 is WNHNN, CDR2 SYGVQD, per germline (reference sequence). V lost 8 bases to trimming and J lost 3 bases, with 11 bases between them. As DNA, the CDR3 is TGCGCCAGCTTTGGACAGTTCAAAAACATTCAGTACTTC. Amino acids: CASFGQFKNIQYF.

The J gene is TRBJ2-1, the V gene TRBV24-1; TRBD2 matches 8 bases. Germline trimming cut 1 base from V and 6 bases from J; bases unmatched to any gene: 7. This CDR3 spans 16 amino acids. Germline-derived CDR1 and CDR2 are KGHDR and SFDVKD. The CDR3 DNA follows: TGTGCCACCAGTGATTTAGGCAAACGGGAGGGCAATGAGCAGTTCTTC. Translated: CATSDLGKREGNEQFF.

In its sample, this clonotype is large. CDR3 sequence (DNA): TGTGCCAGTAGTATCACCTACAGGGTGAACACCGGGGAGCTGTTTTTT. The encoded protein is CASSITYRVNTGELFF. The V call is TRBV19, the J call TRBJ2-2, with D maybe TRBD1 (6 bases). The CDR3 contains 16 residues. Per the germline V gene, CDR1 is LNHDA and CDR2 is SQIVND (reference sequence). V gave up 3 bases and J gave up 1 base, with 12 bases separating them.

Worth noting for this clonotype: A read error may produce the germline difference seen at one junction end. This chain connects TRBV20-1 to TRBJ2-3; tentative D call: TRBD2 (5 bases). This CDR3 is built from 15 residues. Germline assignment: CDR1 DFQATT and CDR2 SNEGSKA (reference sequence). The CDR3 reads CSAREAWPSTDMQYF. In DNA, the CDR3 is TGCAGTGCTAGAGAGGCTTGGCCTAGCACAGATATGCAGTATTTT.

This clonotype was found a few times. This chain connects TRBV2 to TRBJ1-1, with D unresolved. Between the trimmed V and J ends, which lost 2 bases and 12 bases, there was a span of 13 bases. The CDR3 runs 12 residues. The V gene's germline CDR1 is SNHLY and CDR2 FYNNEI. CDR3 nucleotides: TGTGCCAGCAGTGAACAGATTGTAGGAACTTTCTTT. The encoded protein is CASSEQIVGTFF.

The chain is built from TRBV25-1 and TRBJ2-1; 13 positions agree with TRBD2. The junction had 11 bases not matched to a gene; V was cut back by 3 bases and J by 9 bases. CDR1 is MGHDK, CDR2 SYGVNS, per germline. This CDR3 spans 17 amino acids. In DNA, the CDR3 is TGTGCCAGCAGTGACCCTGGACTAGCGGGAGAAGAGGGTGAGCAGTTCTTC. It is translated as CASSDPGLAGEEGEQFF.

The gene calls are TRBV5-1 and TRBJ1-5; D is possibly TRBD1 (6 bases). The CDR3 runs to 14 residues. Trimming removed 4 bases at V and 7 bases at J, with 15 bases between. Per the germline V gene, CDR1 is SGHRS and CDR2 is YFSETQ. The CDR3: CASSRGEGDQPQHF. The CDR3 coding sequence is TGCGCCAGCAGCCGCGGGGAGGGGGACCAGCCCCAGCATTTT.

This clonotype was seen only a few times. The CDR3 protein is CSAADRAAGNTEAFF. The CDR3 nucleotides are TGCAGTGCCGCAGACAGGGCGGCTGGGAACACTGAAGCTTTCTTT. This chain connects TRBV20-1 to TRBJ1-1, with TRBD1 identical over 7 bases. This CDR3 spans 15 amino acids. Germline CDR1 DFQATT, CDR2 SNEGSKA (reference sequence). The J segment lost 1 base and the V segment lost 6 bases, leaving 11 bases of the junction unmatched.

The chain joins TRBV30 to TRBJ2-7; D is undetermined. V lost 4 bases to trimming and J lost 2 bases, with 6 bases between them. CDR3 length equals 11 residues. CDR1 is GTSNPN and CDR2 is SVGIG in the germline V gene (reference sequence). The CDR3 loop reads CAWTDAYEQYF. DNA of the CDR3: TGTGCCTGGACGGATGCCTACGAGCAGTACTTC. The variable domain in full, completed from reference TRBV30 and TRBJ2-7, reads SQTIHQWPATLVQPVGSPLSLECTVEGTSNPNLYWYRQAAGRGLQLLFYSVGIGQISSEVPQNLSASRPQDRQFILSSKKLLLSDSGFYLCAWTDAYEQYFGPGTRLTVT.

The chain has TRBV5-8 and TRBJ2-2; 11 positions agree with TRBD1. The length of the CDR3 is 16 residues. Germline V gene lookup returns CDR1 SGHTS and CDR2 YDEGEE. Trimming removed 7 bases from V and 2 bases from J; junction bases left unmatched: 7. CDR3 residues: CASVRRTGGNTGELFF. CDR3 DNA: TGTGCCAGCGTCCGAAGGACAGGGGGCAACACCGGGGAGCTGTTTTTT.

J is TRBJ2-3 and V is TRBV30, with a tentative D call TRBD1 (7 bases). Per the germline V gene, CDR1 is GTSNPN and CDR2 is SVGIG (reference sequence). The V gene lost 3 bases and the J gene lost 5 bases, with 15 bases spanning the gap. CDR3 size: 14 residues. CDR3 DNA sequence: TGTGCCTGGAGGGAACAGGGGCGGGGAGATACGCAGTATTTT. This gives the protein CAWREQGRGDTQYF. Looking up the rest from reference TRBV30 and TRBJ2-3 gives the full variable domain: SQTIHQWPATLVQPVGSPLSLECTVEGTSNPNLYWYRQAAGRGLQLLFYSVGIGQISSEVPQNLSASRPQDRQFILSSKKLLLSDSGFYLCAWREQGRGDTQYFGPGTRLTVL.

Only a few counts were recorded for this clonotype. V usage is TRBV6-1 and J usage is TRBJ1-1; the D is unclear. The V and J ends lost 5 bases and 0 bases respectively, with 10 bases between them. Germline V gene sequence: CDR1 MNHNS, CDR2 SASEGT. The CDR3 runs to 14 residues. In DNA form, the CDR3 reads TGTGCCAGCAGTATTTTTACAGTGAACACTGAAGCTTTCTTT. This encodes CASSIFTVNTEAFF.

The chain uses TRBV20-1 and TRBJ2-3; TRBD2 matches 12 bases. V dropped 5 bases and J dropped 5; count of bases not matched to a gene: 8. The CDR3 totals 15 residues. Germline CDR1 DFQATT, CDR2 SNEGSKA (reference sequence). CDR3 sequence: CSAGSSGGALDTQYF. CDR3 DNA: TGCAGTGCTGGGTCTAGCGGGGGGGCCTTAGATACGCAGTATTTT.

The V call is TRBV28, the J call TRBJ1-2, with 11 bases identical to TRBD1. The CDR3 is 14 amino acids. V shed 6 bases, J shed 8 bases, and the junction held 8 bases outside the gene matches. Germline V gives CDR1 MDHEN, CDR2 SYDVKM. The CDR3 nucleotides read TGTGCCAGCAGGGACAGGGGGCTGCGGGGGGGCTACACCTTC. Its protein is CASRDRGLRGGYTF.

This clonotype was found a few times. V is TRBV7-2 and J is TRBJ1-3; D call uncertain. This CDR3 is built from 13 residues. With 4 bases removed from V and 4 bases from J, the gap between germline ends came to 8 bases. CDR1 SGHTA and CDR2 FQGNSA come from the germline V gene. The CDR3 here is CASSSTVGNTIYF. The CDR3 DNA follows: TGTGCCAGCAGCTCGACGGTAGGAAACACCATATATTTT.

By its share, this clonotype is large. The chain employs TRBV19 and TRBJ1-2, with 7 bases that match TRBD1. This CDR3 has 15 amino acids. Germline V CDR1 and CDR2: LNHDA, SQIVND (reference sequence). Germline trimming cut 1 base from V and 5 bases from J; bases unmatched to any gene: 7. CDR3 DNA sequence: TGTGCCAGTAGTATAGGGGCAGGGGGTGTTTATGGCTACACCTTC. Its translation: CASSIGAGGVYGYTF.

The chain combines TRBV19 with TRBJ1-1, with TRBD1 matching 7 bases. The J segment lost 1 base and the V segment lost 3 bases, leaving 8 bases of the junction unmatched. CDR1 is LNHDA, CDR2 SQIVND, per germline (reference sequence). This CDR3 contains 16 residues. The CDR3 coding sequence is TGTGCCAGTAGTATTCGACAGGGAGGTAGGAACACTGAAGCTTTCTTT. It codes for CASSIRQGGRNTEAFF.